This T cell receptor (beta chain) comes out of a study of identical twins. A universal primer binding site was introduced by template switching. The final cDNA contained unique molecular identifiers. TCRdb re-called the 5' RACE reads through MiXCR, storing one row per CDR3 protein. The table has 200,000 to 250,000 distinct CDR3 sequences, approximately 7.3% seen once. Study conclusions and caveats: An excess of low generation probability was shown by twin-shared out-of-frame alpha sequences. Abundant beta clonotypes from cord blood had fewer insertions, unlike memory repertoires, which showed none.

Trimming cost V 1 base and J 7 bases, with 7 bases left between them. Germline lookup yields CDR1 LGHDT and CDR2 YNNKEL (reference sequence). The CDR3 sequence is 12 residues long. On this clonotype itself: Its antigen remains unknown.

Another study also made use of these data, one on yellow fever vaccine responses in identical twins. As that report states: Reportedly, the T cell response mounted by twins to vaccine seemed partly convergent, partly personalized.

The TCR sequence derives from a woman aged 18-30 years in good health. The chain joins TRBV3-1 to TRBJ2-5; possible D gene TRBD2, 5 bases. The sequenced sample consisted of CD8+ T cells sorted from blood. The CDR3 sequence: CASSQGRLTQYF. The CDR3 DNA sequence: TGTGCCAGCAGCCAAGGGAGGCTGACCCAGTACTTC.